This TCR beta chain was recorded in a study of T cells in tumors after PD-1 blockade. Study background: A subset received ongoing vismodegib 150 mg daily alongside anti-PD-1 therapy. Mean per blood sample: some 120,000 templates (about 23,000-257,772), some 40,000 unique clonotypes.

The CDR3 consists of 14 residues. V trimming: 0 bases; J trimming: 10 bases; junction bases outside the gene matches: 1. Germline CDR1 SGHTA, CDR2 FQGTGA. Study-level results: Peripheral recruitment is suggested, as some novel exhausted tumor clones were in pre-treatment blood.

Only in-frame clones appear in the TCRdb table, and some are missing; sequencing was by immunoSEQ multiplex PCR. The sample lists tens of thousands of clones, around 85% occurring once. This clone was observed a handful of times. No antigen is known for it. The sequencing used PBMCs, collected before anti-PD-1 therapy. The clonotype was recovered from a human donor with advanced basal cell or squamous cell carcinoma (not recorded which). The V call is TRBV7-3, the J call TRBJ1-6; 9 nucleotides line up with TRBD1. The CDR3 DNA reads TGTGCCAGCAGCTTAACGGGACAGGGCTCACCCCTCCACTTT. Residues: CASSLTGQGSPLHF.